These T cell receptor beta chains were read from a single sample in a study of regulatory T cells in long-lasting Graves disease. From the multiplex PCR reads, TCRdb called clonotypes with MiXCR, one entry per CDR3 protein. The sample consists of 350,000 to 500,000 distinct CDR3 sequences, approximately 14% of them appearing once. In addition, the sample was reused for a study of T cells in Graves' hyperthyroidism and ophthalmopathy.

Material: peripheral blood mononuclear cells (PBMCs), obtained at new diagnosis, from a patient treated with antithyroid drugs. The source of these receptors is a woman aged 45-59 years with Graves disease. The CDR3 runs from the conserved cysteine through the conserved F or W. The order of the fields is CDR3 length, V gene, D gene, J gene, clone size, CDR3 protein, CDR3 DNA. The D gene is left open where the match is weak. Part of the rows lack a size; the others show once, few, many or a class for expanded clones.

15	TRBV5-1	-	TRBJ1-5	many	CASSLQGSVNQPQHF	TGCGCCAGCAGCTTGCAGGGCAGCGTCAATCAGCCCCAGCATTTT
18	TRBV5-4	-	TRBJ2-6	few	CASTRTGGPSSGANVLTF	TGTGCCAGCACCCGGACCGGCGGGCCTAGCTCTGGGGCCAACGTCCTGACTTTC
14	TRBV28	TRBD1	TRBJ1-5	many	CASSRQGGGQPQHF	TGTGCCAGCAGCCGACAGGGGGGAGGTCAGCCCCAGCATTTT
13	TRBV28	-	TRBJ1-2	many	CASSFSQGYGYTF	TGTGCCAGCAGTTTTAGCCAGGGCTATGGCTACACCTTC
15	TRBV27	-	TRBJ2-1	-	CASSSGLNGNNEQFF	TGTGCCAGCAGCTCAGGGTTAAATGGAAACAATGAGCAGTTCTTC
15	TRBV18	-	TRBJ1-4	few	CASSPSQGPNEKLFF	TGTGCCAGCTCCCCATCACAGGGCCCGAATGAAAAACTGTTTTTT
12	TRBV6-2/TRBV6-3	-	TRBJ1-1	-	CASTILGAEAFF	TGTGCCAGCACCATTCTGGGGGCAGAAGCTTTCTTT
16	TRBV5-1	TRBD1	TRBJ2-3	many	CASSPASDRATDTQYF	TGCGCCAGCAGCCCCGCGAGCGACAGGGCGACAGATACGCAGTATTTT
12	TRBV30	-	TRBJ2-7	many	CAWSVLATEQYF	TGTGCCTGGAGTGTACTGGCGACCGAGCAGTACTTC
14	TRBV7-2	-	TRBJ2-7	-	CASSLGDIAYEQYF	TGTGCCAGCAGCTTAGGAGACATCGCCTACGAGCAGTACTTC
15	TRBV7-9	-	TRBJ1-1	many	CASLPLDQMNTEAFF	TGTGCCAGCCTACCATTAGATCAAATGAACACTGAAGCTTTCTTT
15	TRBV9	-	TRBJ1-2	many	CASSVEVGRTYGYTF	TGTGCCAGCAGCGTGGAGGTGGGACGAACCTATGGCTACACCTTC
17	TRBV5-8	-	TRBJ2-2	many	CASSLGQVGTNTGELFF	TGTGCCAGCAGCTTGGGGCAGGTGGGAACGAACACCGGGGAGCTGTTTTTT
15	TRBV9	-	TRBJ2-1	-	CASSVDAGPINEQFF	TGTGCCAGCAGCGTAGACGCGGGTCCAATCAATGAGCAGTTCTTC
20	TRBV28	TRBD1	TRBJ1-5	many	CASSLGGNPGQWAGNQPQHF	TGTGCCAGCAGTTTAGGGGGGAACCCGGGACAGTGGGCGGGGAATCAGCCCCAGCATTTT
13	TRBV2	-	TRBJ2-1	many	CASMADSYNEQFF	TGTGCCAGCATGGCGGACTCCTACAATGAGCAGTTCTTC
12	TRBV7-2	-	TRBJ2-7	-	CASSFGNSEQYF	TGTGCCAGCAGCTTTGGGAATTCCGAGCAGTACTTC
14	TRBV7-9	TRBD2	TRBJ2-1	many	CASSGTGTTNEQFF	TGTGCCAGCAGCGGAACCGGGACTACGAATGAGCAGTTCTTC
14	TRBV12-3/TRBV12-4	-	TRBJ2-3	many	CASRVGSGTDTQYF	TGTGCCAGCAGGGTGGGGAGTGGCACAGATACGCAGTATTTT
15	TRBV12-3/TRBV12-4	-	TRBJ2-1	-	CASTPQSSGYNEQFF	TGTGCCAGCACTCCCCAGTCCTCAGGATACAATGAGCAGTTCTTC
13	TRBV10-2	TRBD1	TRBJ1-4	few	CASSRGLGEKLFF	TGCGCCAGCAGCAGGGGGTTGGGTGAAAAACTGTTTTTT
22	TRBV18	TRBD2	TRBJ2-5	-	CASSRRLNPAGTSGMYQETQYF	TGTGCCAGCTCACGAAGGCTCAACCCCGCCGGGACTAGCGGGATGTACCAAGAGACCCAGTACTTC
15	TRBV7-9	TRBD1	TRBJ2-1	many	CASSLLGTEYNEQFF	TGTGCCAGCAGCTTATTAGGGACAGAATACAATGAGCAGTTCTTC
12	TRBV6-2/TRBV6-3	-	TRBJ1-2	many	CASSYLEGGYTF	TGTGCCAGCAGTTACCTCGAGGGGGGCTACACCTTC
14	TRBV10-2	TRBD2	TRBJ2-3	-	CASKSGRSTDTQYF	TGCGCCAGCAAGAGCGGGAGGAGCACAGATACGCAGTATTTT
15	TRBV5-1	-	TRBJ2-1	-	CASSLDTTEYNEQFF	TGCGCCAGCAGCTTAGACACGACGGAATATAATGAGCAGTTCTTC